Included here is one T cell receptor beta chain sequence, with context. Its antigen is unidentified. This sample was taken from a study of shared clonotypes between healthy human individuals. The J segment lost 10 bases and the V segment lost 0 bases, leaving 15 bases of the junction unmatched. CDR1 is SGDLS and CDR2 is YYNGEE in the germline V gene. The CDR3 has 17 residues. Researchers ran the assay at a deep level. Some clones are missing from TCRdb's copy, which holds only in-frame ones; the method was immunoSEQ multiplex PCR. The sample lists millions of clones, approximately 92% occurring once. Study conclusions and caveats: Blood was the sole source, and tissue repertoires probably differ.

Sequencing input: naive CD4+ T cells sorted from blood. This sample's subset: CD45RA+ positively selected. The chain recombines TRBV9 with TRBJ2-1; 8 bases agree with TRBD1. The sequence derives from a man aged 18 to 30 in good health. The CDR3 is CASSVEVRTGLFPEQFF. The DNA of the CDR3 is TGTGCCAGCAGCGTAGAAGTCCGGACAGGGCTTTTTCCGGAGCAGTTCTTC.